This TCR beta chain comes out of a study of T cell changes during pregnancy in multiple sclerosis. In germline, CDR1 is SGDLS, CDR2 YYNGEE. The V gene end was trimmed by 0 bases and the J gene end by 6 bases; junction bases not matched to a gene: 10. The CDR3 sequence is 16 residues long. Data came from immunoSEQ multiplex PCR; TCRdb stores just in-frame clones and leaves some out. Here the sample spans about 40,000 clones, around nine tenths being singletons. Sequenced here: CD4+ T cells from peripheral blood mononuclear cells, sampled before pregnancy. V usage is TRBV9 and J usage is TRBJ1-2, with 8 bases that match TRBD1. This TCR was recovered from a female donor with multiple sclerosis, enrolled in a pregnancy study. CDR3 sequence: CASSVALGQGADGYTF. The CDR3 DNA follows: TGTGCCAGCAGCGTAGCGCTCGGGCAGGGGGCGGATGGCTACACCTTC.